The rows below give T cell receptor beta chains drawn from one sample of a study of T cell repertoires in cytomegalovirus infection. TCRdb used MiXCR to reprocess the reads, holding one entry per CDR3 protein. Altogether approximately 110,000 distinct CDR3 sequences are present, 30% being singletons, with the ten largest covering around 41%. Their recognized antigens are unknown. Sequencing was performed on CD8+ T cells from cultured PBMCs, taken from culture after CMV antigen stimulation. The receptors here all came from a human donor in good health (CMV status not recorded). Some clones in this sample may be carry-over from other donors' samples. The CDR3 runs from the conserved cysteine through the conserved F or W. Fields, in order: D gene, J gene, V gene, clone size, CDR3 DNA, CDR3 protein. The D gene is left open where the match is weak. The size of a clone is reported for some rows only, either as once, few or many, or as a class for expanded clones.

NA,TRBJ1-5,TRBV7-8,NA,TGTGCCAGCAGCTTATCCCTTGGAAGAGATCAGCCCCAGCATTTT,CASSLSLGRDQPQHF
NA,TRBJ2-7,TRBV28,NA,TGTGCCAGCGTCACTCGTTCGATAAACTACGAGCAGTACTTC,CASVTRSINYEQYF
NA,TRBJ2-1,TRBV4-1,few,TGCGCCAGCAGCCACCCAGCCGAACGGTCCTTATCCTACAATGAGCAGTTCTTC,CASSHPAERSLSYNEQFF
NA,TRBJ1-5,TRBV6-1,many,TGTGCCAGCAGCCCCGAGGGGGGGAGCAATCAGCCCCAGCATTTT,CASSPEGGSNQPQHF
NA,TRBJ1-1,TRBV4-1,NA,TGCGCCAGCAGCCAAGTGTCGGCAACTTTGATGGACACTGAAGCTTTCTTT,CASSQVSATLMDTEAFF
NA,TRBJ1-1,TRBV7-2,NA,TGTGCCAGCAGCCGGACAGCCATCATGAACACTGAAGCTTTCTTT,CASSRTAIMNTEAFF
NA,TRBJ1-1,TRBV5-1,NA,TGCGCCAGCAGCCCCGGGACGGAGAACACTGAAGCTTTCTTT,CASSPGTENTEAFF
TRBD2,TRBJ2-1,TRBV5-1,NA,TGCGCCAGCAGCTTGGGACTAGCGGGGGACAATGAGCAGTTCTTC,CASSLGLAGDNEQFF
TRBD1,TRBJ1-1,TRBV28,few,TGTGCCAGCAGTGAGCGACAGGGGTCCTTGAACACTGAAGCTTTCTTT,CASSERQGSLNTEAFF
NA,TRBJ1-1,TRBV7-5,NA,NA,CISVPEALGTVGLPDTEAFF
TRBD1,TRBJ1-2,TRBV3-1,NA,TGTGCCAGCAGCCAAGATCAGGGGGCAAGAAGGGGCTACACCTTC,CASSQDQGARRGYTF
TRBD1,TRBJ2-7,TRBV15,NA,TGTGCCACCAGCTTATCTAGGGGGCTTCGTGCTGAGCAGTACTTC,CATSLSRGLRAEQYF
NA,TRBJ2-1,TRBV20-1,NA,TGCAGTGCTAGAGATGAGGGGCCGTGGAATGAGCAGTTCTTC,CSARDEGPWNEQFF
TRBD1,TRBJ2-7,TRBV27,once,TGTGCCAGCACCATATCCCCTCCAGGACAGGGGGCTTGGGGCTCCTACGAGCAGTACTTC,CASTISPPGQGAWGSYEQYF
NA,TRBJ1-4,TRBV7-9,NA,TGTGCCAGCAGCCCCGGAGGCTTTAATGAAAAACTGTTTTTT,CASSPGGFNEKLFF
TRBD1,TRBJ1-2,TRBV6-1,many,TGTGCCAGCAGTGAGGACAGGGACGATCATGGCTACACCTTC,CASSEDRDDHGYTF
TRBD2,TRBJ2-1,TRBV12-3/TRBV12-4,NA,TGTGCCAGCAGTTTAGAGTTAGCGGGATCGAACAATGAGCAGTTCTTC,CASSLELAGSNNEQFF
NA,TRBJ1-1,TRBV6-2/TRBV6-3,NA,TGTGCCAGCAGTTCCTTGGACAGAAACACTGAAGCTTTCTTT,CASSSLDRNTEAFF
TRBD1,TRBJ2-7,TRBV5-5,few,TGTGCCAGCAGCCGGACCACGGGACAGACCTACGAGCAGTACTTC,CASSRTTGQTYEQYF
NA,TRBJ1-1,TRBV7-6,many,TGTGCCAGCAGCCCGGGACTCCCGTACACTGAAGCTTTCTTT,CASSPGLPYTEAFF
TRBD1,TRBJ1-1,TRBV12-3/TRBV12-4,many,TGTGCCAGCAGTTCCCGGACAGGGAGGGACACTGAAGCTTTCTTT,CASSSRTGRDTEAFF
NA,TRBJ2-5,TRBV13,NA,TGTGCCAGCAGCCTATCGGGGAAACAAGAGACCCAGTACTTC,CASSLSGKQETQYF
NA,TRBJ2-1,TRBV6-8,NA,TGTGCCAGCAGTTATACCGGGTTAAAGCAGTTCTTC,CASSYTGLKQFF
TRBD1,TRBJ2-2,TRBV2,NA,TGTGCCAGCAGCGAAATCCGGGACAGAAACACCGGGGAGCTGTTTTTT,CASSEIRDRNTGELFF
TRBD1,TRBJ1-5,TRBV19,NA,TGTGCCAGTAGTATCTTGACAGGGGATCAGCCCCAGCATTTT,CASSILTGDQPQHF
NA,TRBJ2-1,TRBV3-1,few,TGTGCCAGCAGCCAAGATGGGGCACACCAAAGCGATGAGCAGTTCTTC,CASSQDGAHQSDEQFF
TRBD1,TRBJ2-5,TRBV6-5,many,TGTGCCAGCACCTACTCGGGACAGGGGGCCGAAGAGACCCAGTACTTC,CASTYSGQGAEETQYF
TRBD2,TRBJ2-1,TRBV4-3,NA,TGCGCCAGCAGCCAAGATGGGCTAGCGGGGGGCCCTAGCTCCTACAATGAGCAGTTCTTC,CASSQDGLAGGPSSYNEQFF
NA,TRBJ1-2,TRBV4-1,many,TGCGCCAGCAGCCAACAAAGTCCGGACGGGAACTATGGCTACACCTTC,CASSQQSPDGNYGYTF
NA,TRBJ2-7,TRBV20-1,once,TGCAGTGCTATCGGGGGACAGAACTTTCTCGAGCAGTACTTC,CSAIGGQNFLEQYF
TRBD1,TRBJ2-1,TRBV25-1,NA,TGTGCCAGCAGTTCCCACAGGGGGCAGGTCAATGAGCAGTTCTTC,CASSSHRGQVNEQFF
NA,TRBJ2-7,TRBV15,NA,TGTGCCACCAGCATTTTCCGGGGCTACGAGCAGTACTTC,CATSIFRGYEQYF
NA,TRBJ1-5,TRBV19,NA,TGTGCCAGTAGCTGGACCCCCGATCAGCCCCAGCATTTT,CASSWTPDQPQHF
NA,TRBJ2-7,TRBV27,few,TGTGCCAGCAGCACCGGACAGTCCGAGCAGTACTTC,CASSTGQSEQYF
TRBD1,TRBJ1-3,TRBV7-8,few,TGTGCCAGCAGCTTAACAGGGGCCCGAAACACCATATATTTT,CASSLTGARNTIYF
TRBD1,TRBJ2-7,TRBV2,NA,TGTGCCAGCAGGGGGACAGGGTTGAGCTACGAGCAGTACTTC,CASRGTGLSYEQYF
NA,TRBJ1-3,TRBV19,NA,TGTGCCAGTAGCATCGGAAACACCATATATTTT,CASSIGNTIYF
NA,TRBJ2-5,TRBV4-1,NA,TGCGCCAGCAGCCAATTCCCCGGACAAGAGACCCAGTACTTC,CASSQFPGQETQYF
TRBD1,TRBJ1-1,TRBV6-5,few,TGTGCCAGCAGTTACTCGATATACCCCGGGACAGGGTTGAACACTGAAGCTTTCTTT,CASSYSIYPGTGLNTEAFF
NA,TRBJ2-2,TRBV4-1,NA,TGCGCCAGCAGCCATTGGGGGCGCGAGGAGCTGTTTTTT,CASSHWGREELFF
NA,TRBJ2-1,TRBV6-5,few,TGTGCCAGCAGTTACGGGGGATCCTACAATGAGCAGTTCTTC,CASSYGGSYNEQFF
NA,TRBJ1-1,TRBV19,few,TGTGCCAGTAGTATCTACACTGAAGCTTTCTTT,CASSIYTEAFF
NA,TRBJ2-3,TRBV29-1,NA,TGCAGCGTTTTTAAACAGGGCACAGATACGCAGTATTTT,CSVFKQGTDTQYF
NA,TRBJ1-2,TRBV5-4,NA,TGTGCCAGCAGCTTGGTTGAGGGGCGAAACTATGGCTACACCTTC,CASSLVEGRNYGYTF
TRBD2,TRBJ2-5,TRBV25-1,NA,TGTGCCAGCAGCGGGACTAGCGGGGGAGCGTACCAAGAGACCCAGTACTTC,CASSGTSGGAYQETQYF
NA,TRBJ2-7,TRBV28,NA,TGTGCCAGCAGTTTTAGTCAGGGCTACGAGCAGTACTTC,CASSFSQGYEQYF
TRBD2,TRBJ2-2,TRBV27,few,TGTGCCAGCACCAAATCGGGGGGTAGGACCGGGGAGCTGTTTTTT,CASTKSGGRTGELFF
TRBD1,TRBJ1-5,TRBV7-2,few,TGTGCCAGCAGCCCGACAGGGATCAATCAGCCCCAGCATTTT,CASSPTGINQPQHF
NA,TRBJ2-3,TRBV11-2,NA,TGTGCCAGCAGCTCCCCCGACAGCTCCCACACAGATACGCAGTATTTT,CASSSPDSSHTDTQYF
TRBD2,TRBJ2-1,TRBV20-1,NA,TGCAGCAGCCGGGGGGATGAGCAGTTCTTC,CSSRGDEQFF
NA,TRBJ2-3,TRBV7-2,many,TGTGCCAGCAGCTCCCGGTGGAACACAGATACGCAGTATTTT,CASSSRWNTDTQYF
NA,TRBJ2-1,TRBV7-2,many,TGTGCCAGCAGCTCATACTACCCCAATGAGCAGTTCTTC,CASSSYYPNEQFF
TRBD1,TRBJ1-1,TRBV6-2/TRBV6-3,NA,TGTGCCAGCAGTACAAGACTGACAGGGCCGGACACTGAAGCTTTCTTT,CASSTRLTGPDTEAFF